This T cell receptor beta chain was sequenced in a study of CD8 T cells in ankylosing spondylitis (dated by TCRdb to about 2017). About the study as a whole: To find TCR variants linked to disease, the study profiled T cell receptor beta repertoires in ankylosing spondylitis patients and healthy donors. The whole study cohort included about a hundred healthy donors and over 20 ankylosing spondylitis patients. Samples of peripheral blood were taken, and for ankylosing spondylitis patients, synovial fluid was collected as well. Broad study findings and their caveats: The disease-linked clones had a CD8+ phenotype and were found at relatively low frequencies in peripheral blood. Blood from ankylosing spondylitis patients appeared to be characterized by a TCR beta motif made up of eight highly homologous amino acid variants. Some motif variants had previously been reported in the synovial fluid and blood of reactive arthritis patients, which suggests shared mechanisms of disease initiation. The disease-linked clones were reported as significantly enriched in matched synovial fluid samples from ankylosing spondylitis patients.

According to the germline V gene, CDR1 reads SGHTA and CDR2 reads FQGTGA. V is pared back by 5 bases and J by 5 bases, with 15 bases lying between the germline termini. The CDR3, from cysteine to phenylalanine, totals 15 residues. This entry keeps only the CDR3 DNA: 45 bases, framed from base 1. Of note for this clonotype: Its antigen is unknown. Base qualities are not at hand, and no much larger clone is one base apart.

Sequencing was performed on an Illumina HiSeq 2500. TCR beta libraries were prepared by quantitative 5'-RACE with molecular barcodes. The authors processed their data as follows. A new computational method based on a probabilistic model of VDJ rearrangement was used to identify disease-linked TCR variants. Through fastp at Q25 and MiXCR, TCRdb rebuilt clones from the public reads, retaining in-frame beta chains. Duplicate CDR3 protein sequences are folded into a single record with the most common DNA and genes. TCRdb, not the authors, supplied the V and J calls. Across this sample there are approximately 300,000 distinct CDR3 sequences, with 15% to 20% seen only once. About 8% of the sample comes from the top ten.

The source is a male donor with ankylosing spondylitis or in good health (not recorded which). The chain couples TRBV7-3 to TRBJ1-4, with a weak D call of TRBD1 (6 bases match). Sequenced sample: blood, either unsorted or a sorted T cell fraction (not recorded which). The CDR3 protein sequence reads: CASSLPRQENEKLFF. The DNA reads TGTGCCAGCAGCCTTCCAAGACAGGAGAATGAAAAACTGTTTTTT.